This passage covers 29 T cell receptor beta chains from one sample sequenced in a study of cytomegalovirus exposure and HLA in healthy donors. 60 Vbeta and 13 Jbeta primers were used in PCR. Here immunoSEQ multiplex PCR was the method, and the copy in TCRdb shows in-frame clones only, minus some. Its table lists roughly 100,000 clones. The sample taken for sequencing was PBMCs. Receptor source: a man aged 35 to 55 in good health and CMV-seronegative.

The chain combines TRBV7-8 with TRBJ2-7, with 13 bases that match TRBD2. CDR1 is SGHVS, CDR2 FQNEAQ, per germline. The CDR3 totals 18 residues. The V segment lost 6 bases and the J segment 0 bases; nucleotides outside the gene matches: 11. The CDR3 region has the DNA TGTGCCAGCAGTTCCGGGACTAGCGGGATCCCTCCCTCCTACGAGCAGTACTTC. It codes for CASSSGTSGIPPSYEQYF. The whole variable domain, filled in from reference TRBV7-8 and TRBJ2-7, reads GAGVSQSPRYKVAKRGQDVALRCDPISGHVSLFWYQQALGQGPEFLTYFQNEAQLDKSGLPSDRFFAERPEGSVSTLKIQRTQQEDSAVYLCASSSGTSGIPPSYEQYFGPGTRLTVT.

The chain joins TRBV30 to TRBJ1-1; no definite D call. Germline CDR1 reads GTSNPN; CDR2 reads SVGIG (reference sequence). The CDR3 has 14 amino acids. V was trimmed by 2 bases and J by 1 base, leaving 11 bases between them. For the CDR3, the DNA is TGTGCCTGGAGTCTGCGGAGACGGAACACTGAAGCTTTCTTT. This codes for CAWSLRRRNTEAFF.

The genes are TRBV7-2 and TRBJ1-2, with TRBD1 as a possible D gene (5 bases). Germline V gene data show CDR1 as SGHTA and CDR2 as FQGNSA. The CDR3 has 15 amino acids. Trimming shortened V by 1 base and J by 5 bases, and 14 bases separated the two germline ends. CDR3 residues: CASSLVRGNPYGYTF. For the CDR3, the DNA is TGTGCCAGCAGCTTAGTACGGGGGAACCCGTATGGCTACACCTTC.

This chain joins TRBV5-4 and TRBJ2-6; maybe TRBD2 (7 bases). CDR1 and CDR2 (germline): SGHNT, YYREEE (reference sequence). V shed 7 bases and J shed 0 bases, with 17 bases lying between them. This CDR3 comprises 17 residues. The CDR3 sequence: CASRPLGGGSGANVLTF. Here the CDR3 DNA reads TGTGCCAGCCGCCCTTTAGGGGGGGGCTCTGGGGCCAACGTCCTGACTTTC.

The V call is TRBV2, the J call TRBJ2-7; 12 nucleotides line up with TRBD1. Per germline, CDR1 SNHLY and CDR2 FYNNEI. This CDR3 contains 17 residues. Germline trimming cut 1 base from V and 4 bases from J; bases unmatched to any gene: 8. The CDR3 coding sequence is TGTGCCAGCAGTGAAGTTCCCCGGGACAGGGGGCAGTACGAGCAGTACTTC. Protein: CASSEVPRDRGQYEQYF.

The chain combines TRBV28 with TRBJ2-2, with 7 nucleotides matching TRBD2. J gave up 5 bases and V 6 bases, and 9 bases lay outside the gene matches. Germline V CDR1 and CDR2: MDHEN, SYDVKM. CDR3 size: 15 residues. The CDR3 region has the DNA TGTGCCAGCAGAGGGAGGGCCATCCGAACCGGGGAGCTGTTTTTT. It codes for CASRGRAIRTGELFF. Based on the CDR3 plus reference TRBV28 and TRBJ2-2, the full variable domain is DVKVTQSSRYLVKRTGEKVFLECVQDMDHENMFWYRQDPGLGLRLIYFSYDVKMKEKGDIPEGYSVSREKKERFSLILESASTNQTSMYLCASRGRAIRTGELFFGEGSRLTVL.

This chain joins TRBV5-1 and TRBJ1-1; no definite D call. With 7 bases removed from V and 3 bases from J, the gap between germline ends came to 16 bases. The CDR3 spans 14 residues. Germline CDR1 is SGHRS and CDR2 is YFSETQ. DNA for the CDR3: TGCGCCAGCGCCCTAAGACAATCGGACACTGAAGCTTTCTTT. Amino acids: CASALRQSDTEAFF. The full variable domain, rest sourced from reference TRBV5-1 and TRBJ1-1, is KAGVTQTPRYLIKTRGQQVTLSCSPISGHRSVSWYQQTPGQGLQFLFEYFSETQRNKGNFPGRFSGRQFSNSRSEMNVSTLELGDSALYLCASALRQSDTEAFFGQGTRLTVV.

The CDR3: CASSQEVRANTGELFF. Written as DNA, the CDR3 is TGTGCCAGCAGCCAAGAGGTCAGGGCGAACACCGGGGAGCTGTTTTTT. V is TRBV4-2 and J is TRBJ2-2, with TRBD1 as a possible D gene (5 bases). The CDR3 is 16 residues long. Germline lookup yields CDR1 LGHNA and CDR2 YNFKEQ. V gave up 0 bases and J gave up 0 bases, with 8 bases separating them.

This sequence joins TRBV14 and TRBJ1-1, with TRBD1 matching 9 bases. The CDR3 runs to 16 residues. CDR1 is SGHDN, CDR2 FVKESK, per germline. After removal of 4 bases from V and 2 bases from J, the junction contained 8 bases not matched to a gene. The CDR3 nucleotides read TGTGCCAGCAGCCGAGACAGGGGGGAGATTAACACTGAAGCTTTCTTT. As protein: CASSRDRGEINTEAFF.

The V and J genes are TRBV7-9 and TRBJ1-4; TRBD1 might be the D (6 bases). From germline, CDR1 is SEHNR and CDR2 FQNEAQ (reference sequence). Trimming shortened V by 0 bases and J by 6 bases, and 14 bases separated the two germline ends. The CDR3 is 16 amino acids. The CDR3 loop is CASSLAFGGADEKLFF. The CDR3 DNA sequence: TGTGCCAGCAGCTTAGCCTTTGGGGGGGCGGATGAAAAACTGTTTTTT.

This sequence joins TRBV29-1 and TRBJ2-1; 8 bases are shared with TRBD1. CDR1 is SQVTM and CDR2 is ANQGSEA in the germline V gene. Trimming at V came to 5 bases and at J to 6 bases, leaving 9 bases not matched to a gene. The CDR3 covers 14 residues. The chain's CDR3 is CSVRTGLLPNEQFF. CDR3 sequence (DNA): TGCAGCGTTCGGACAGGGCTTCTCCCCAATGAGCAGTTCTTC.

The chain combines TRBV19 with TRBJ2-5; TRBD1 matches 12 bases. The CDR3 runs 16 residues. Germline loops: CDR1 LNHDA, CDR2 SQIVND (reference sequence). The V segment lost 1 base and the J segment 5 bases; nucleotides outside the gene matches: 5. The CDR3 DNA reads TGTGCCAGTAGTATAGTTGGGACAGGGGGCTTTGAGACCCAGTACTTC. Translated, it gives CASSIVGTGGFETQYF.

The chain has TRBV6-5 and TRBJ2-7, with D possibly TRBD1 on 6 matching bases. Germline values: CDR1 MNHEY, CDR2 SVGAGI. This CDR3 comprises 13 residues. V lost 2 bases and J lost 12, with 17 bases in between. The DNA of the CDR3 is TGTGCCAGCAGTTACACCCGACAGGCCCCGCGGTACTTC. Amino acid sequence: CASSYTRQAPRYF.

The CDR3 loop is CASSVTSGGTTDTQYF. CDR3 coding DNA: TGTGCCAGCAGTGTTACTAGCGGGGGCACCACAGATACGCAGTATTTT. The chain employs TRBV6-1 and TRBJ2-3; TRBD2 matches at 11 bases. The V gene end was trimmed by 4 bases and the J gene end by 2 bases; junction bases not matched to a gene: 5. Looked up from germline, CDR1 is MNHNS and CDR2 is SASEGT. The CDR3 loop spans 16 amino acids.

V gene TRBV15 combines with J gene TRBJ2-1; TRBD2 might be the D (6 bases). Germline values: CDR1 LNHNV, CDR2 YYDKDF (reference sequence). The CDR3 sequence is 14 residues long. Trimming took off 0 bases at V and 9 bases at J, with 12 bases between the two ends. This CDR3 is CATSRDLGGTEQFF. CDR3 sequence (DNA): TGTGCCACCAGCAGAGATTTGGGAGGAACTGAGCAGTTCTTC.

The CDR3 is CAWSEGTGPGTDTQYF. The CDR3 coding sequence is TGTGCCTGGAGTGAGGGCACAGGGCCGGGCACAGATACGCAGTATTTT. The V call is TRBV30, the J call TRBJ2-3; TRBD1 is a possible D gene (6 bases). The V end lost 1 base, the J end lost 1 base, and 15 bases lay between the germline ends. CDR1 and CDR2 from the germline V gene are GTSNPN and SVGIG (reference sequence). CDR3 size: 16 residues.

This chain joins TRBV7-2 and TRBJ2-5; TRBD2 aligns across 13 bases. V was pared by 5 bases and J by 2 bases, with 5 bases of the junction left unmatched. Looked up from germline, CDR1 is SGHTA and CDR2 is FQGNSA. This CDR3 contains 16 residues. CDR3 protein: CASSESGLAGQETQYF. The CDR3 DNA reads as TGTGCCAGCAGCGAGTCGGGACTAGCGGGACAAGAGACCCAGTACTTC.

V and J are TRBV11-2 and TRBJ1-1, with a possible D match to TRBD1 (6 bases). V was cut by 2 bases and J by 0 bases, with 19 bases left in between. The length of the CDR3 is 18 residues. Germline V gene data show CDR1 as SGHAT and CDR2 as FQNNGV. CDR3 DNA sequence: TGTGCCAGCAGCTTATTCTTACGGGGGGGCAGGGTGAACACTGAAGCTTTCTTT. Translation: CASSLFLRGGRVNTEAFF.

The genes are TRBV6-4 and TRBJ2-7; TRBD2 might be the D (7 bases). The V end was cut by 10 bases, the J end by 9 bases, with 13 bases between. CDR1 MRHNA and CDR2 SNTAGT come from the germline V gene. CDR3 length equals 10 residues. CDR3 region: CANGGRGQYF. The CDR3 DNA reads TGTGCCAACGGGGGGCGGGGGCAGTACTTC.

The chain recombines TRBV19 with TRBJ1-4, with TRBD1 identical over 9 bases. This CDR3 has 15 residues. V trimming: 7 bases; J trimming: 8 bases; junction bases outside the gene matches: 11. The germline V gene has CDR1 LNHDA and CDR2 SQIVND (reference sequence). The CDR3 protein is CASKVGGTGLEKLFF. The CDR3 region has the DNA TGTGCCAGTAAGGTCGGAGGGACAGGGCTCGAAAAACTGTTTTTT.

The genes are TRBV5-1 and TRBJ2-3; 12 bases are a match to TRBD2. Germline loops: CDR1 SGHRS, CDR2 YFSETQ. V lost 0 bases and J lost 4; bases outside the gene matches: 6. This CDR3 region has 17 residues. Here the CDR3 DNA reads TGCGCCAGCAGCTTGGGGCGACTAGCGGGAGTATCAGATACGCAGTATTTT. This codes for CASSLGRLAGVSDTQYF.

The chain couples TRBV4-3 to TRBJ1-1; D call uncertain. CDR1 and CDR2 from the germline V gene are LGHNA and YSLEER. Trimming took 0 bases from V and 1 from J, leaving 12 bases between them. This CDR3 spans 16 amino acids. This CDR3 reads CASSQDPTRPNTEAFF. DNA for the CDR3: TGCGCCAGCAGCCAAGACCCGACAAGGCCGAACACTGAAGCTTTCTTT.

The chain is built from TRBV10-3 and TRBJ2-7; a possible D gene is TRBD1 (6 bases). The germline V gene encodes CDR1 ENHRY and CDR2 SYGVKD. V lost 6 bases and J lost 3, with 9 bases in between. CDR3 length: 12 amino acids. CDR3: CAISGQYYEQYF. CDR3 sequence (DNA): TGTGCCATCAGCGGACAGTACTACGAGCAGTACTTC.

This chain connects TRBV18 to TRBJ1-4, with 8 bases aligning to TRBD1. Germline V gives CDR1 KGHSH, CDR2 LQKENI. The CDR3 contains 15 residues. With V trimmed by 3 bases and J by 15 bases, 15 bases remained unmatched. CDR3 sequence: CASSPPGTGRDTVFF. For the CDR3, the DNA is TGTGCCAGCTCACCTCCCGGGACAGGTCGGGATACCGTGTTTTTT.

The CDR3 DNA reads TGTGCCTGGAGTTCTCAGGGGATTTCTGGGGCCAACGTCCTGACTTTC. It yields the protein CAWSSQGISGANVLTF. The chain couples TRBV30 to TRBJ2-6, with D perhaps TRBD1 (6 bases). The CDR3 is 16 residues long. Germline V gives CDR1 GTSNPN, CDR2 SVGIG (reference sequence). Trimming pared 2 bases from V and 1 base from J, leaving 12 bases between.

The gene calls are TRBV2 and TRBJ1-5; no clear D. The CDR3 contains 16 residues. The V end was cut by 4 bases, the J end by 4 bases, with 17 bases between. Germline loops: CDR1 SNHLY, CDR2 FYNNEI. The CDR3 is CASSVTEPTGNQPQHF. Written as DNA, the CDR3 is TGTGCCAGCAGTGTCACAGAGCCGACGGGGAATCAGCCCCAGCATTTT.

This chain links TRBV25-1 with TRBJ2-5; D not certain. The J call is doubtful: the DNA matches TRBJ2-7 better. Germline values: CDR1 MGHDK, CDR2 SYGVNS. The length of the CDR3 is 11 residues. The CDR3 region is CASSSRFEQYF. The CDR3 nucleotides read TGTGCCAGCAGTTCCAGGTTCGAGCAGTACTTC.

The chain carries TRBV9 and TRBJ2-3; 11 bases match TRBD2. J gave up 9 bases and V 0 bases, and 9 bases lay outside the gene matches. The CDR3 contains 16 residues. Germline CDR1 is SGDLS and CDR2 is YYNGEE. This CDR3 reads CASSVGVAGGMGTQYF. The CDR3, as DNA: TGTGCCAGCAGCGTAGGGGTAGCGGGAGGGATGGGGACGCAGTATTTT.

The chain has TRBV7-6 and TRBJ2-5; 10 bases fit TRBD1. Germline trimming cut 1 base from V and 4 bases from J; bases unmatched to any gene: 3. Germline lookup yields CDR1 SGHVS and CDR2 FNYEAQ. The CDR3 has 15 residues. DNA for the CDR3: TGTGCCAGCAGCTTAGGACAGGGGGCGCCAGAGACCCAGTACTTC. Amino acids: CASSLGQGAPETQYF.